The 15 T cell receptor beta chains reported below all come from one sample, sequenced in a study of cytomegalovirus exposure and HLA in healthy donors. PCR employed 60 Vbeta and 13 Jbeta primers. Sequencing was performed with immunoSEQ multiplex PCR; in TCRdb, only in-frame clones are kept and a portion is missing. The sample includes fewer than 130,000 clones, 74% of them seen just once. The sample comprised PBMCs. All receptors come from a man aged 50 or older in good health and CMV-seropositive.

This chain uses TRBV25-1 with TRBJ2-1; 8 bases are a match to TRBD1. Germline assignment: CDR1 MGHDK and CDR2 SYGVNS. There are 15 residues in the CDR3. Germline trimming cut 6 bases from V and 6 bases from J; bases unmatched to any gene: 10. Here the CDR3 reads CASSTSDRASNEQFF. CDR3 DNA: TGTGCCAGCAGCACATCGGACAGGGCCAGCAATGAGCAGTTCTTC.

There are a few counts of this clone. The chain carries TRBV10-3 and TRBJ2-2, with TRBD1 matching 7 bases. The CDR3 has 15 amino acids. Germline CDR1 and CDR2: ENHRY and SYGVKD. The trim removed 6 bases at V and 0 bases at J, leaving 4 bases unmatched. CDR3 amino acids: CAIRQGSSNTGELFF. CDR3 in DNA: TGTGCCATCAGACAGGGGTCTTCGAACACCGGGGAGCTGTTTTTT.

This clone has just a few counts. The same CDR3 also results from other DNA sequences found in this sample. This sequence joins TRBV11-2 and TRBJ1-1; D unclear. Germline V CDR1 and CDR2: SGHAT, FQNNGV. V gave up 0 bases and J gave up 1 base, with 3 bases separating them. This CDR3 region has 13 residues. The CDR3 sequence is CASSLDRNTEAFF. The CDR3 DNA reads TGTGCCAGCAGCTTAGACAGGAACACTGAAGCTTTCTTT.

The rearrangement uses TRBV10-3 and TRBJ2-5; 8 nucleotides match TRBD2. With the DNA end fitting TRBJ2-7 better, the J assignment may be wrong. The CDR3 contains 13 residues. Germline CDR1 and CDR2: ENHRY and SYGVKD. CDR3 amino acids: CAMGTSGTYEQYF. As DNA, the CDR3 is TGTGCCATGGGAACTAGCGGTACCTACGAGCAGTACTTC.

The V gene is TRBV4-1, the J gene TRBJ1-4; 8 nucleotides match TRBD1. Trimming took 4 bases from V and 8 from J; bases not matched to a gene: 9. Per germline, CDR1 MGHRA and CDR2 YSYEKL. This CDR3 is built from 15 residues. The CDR3: CASSLVDRVGEKLFF. The CDR3 DNA reads as TGCGCCAGCAGCCTTGTGGACAGGGTGGGAGAAAAACTGTTTTTT.

The chain carries TRBV29-1 and TRBJ2-1, with D possibly being TRBD1 (5 bases). Germline V gene sequence: CDR1 SQVTM, CDR2 ANQGSEA. Trimming cost V 6 bases and J 14 bases, with 20 bases left between them. The CDR3 runs 12 residues. Here the CDR3 DNA reads TGCAGCGTGGTACAGGAAGGGCTGTATAAGTTCTTC. This sequence encodes CSVVQEGLYKFF.

The chain combines TRBV25-1 with TRBJ1-5; 11 nucleotides agree with TRBD1. CDR3 length equals 18 residues. CDR1 is MGHDK, CDR2 SYGVNS, per germline. The V segment lost 3 bases and the J segment 7 bases; nucleotides outside the gene matches: 14. CDR3 loop: CASSDQRLGQGAHQPQHF. The DNA of the CDR3 is TGTGCCAGCAGTGATCAGAGACTTGGACAGGGGGCACACCAGCCCCAGCATTTT.

This clone showed up just a few times. This chain joins TRBV7-2 and TRBJ1-5, with D perhaps TRBD1 (6 bases). CDR1 and CDR2 (germline): SGHTA, FQGNSA. The CDR3 loop spans 14 amino acids. V shed 6 bases and J shed 3 bases, with 12 bases lying between them. The CDR3 sequence is CASSLDSNNQPQHF. The CDR3 coding sequence is TGTGCCAGCAGTTTGGACAGCAACAATCAGCCCCAGCATTTT.

This clone was seen a single time. V gene TRBV19 combines with J gene TRBJ2-1, with 7 bases that match TRBD2. This CDR3 is 12 amino acids long. Germline-derived CDR1 and CDR2 are LNHDA and SQIVND (reference sequence). J lost 13 bases, V lost 3 bases, and 6 bases had no gene match. As DNA, the CDR3 is TGTGCCAGTAGTATGGCTCTAGCGGCCCAGTTCTTC. As protein: CASSMALAAQFF.

The chain recombines TRBV5-6 with TRBJ1-3; D gene ambiguous. CDR1 is SGHDT, CDR2 YYEEEE, per germline. The CDR3 runs 16 residues. The ends were cut back, 0 bases at V and 0 bases at J, with 10 bases in the middle. The CDR3: CASSLAVQFSGNTIYF. CDR3 coding DNA: TGTGCCAGCAGCTTGGCGGTACAGTTCTCTGGAAACACCATATATTTT.

This chain connects TRBV9 to TRBJ1-6; possibly TRBD1 for D (6 bases). Looked up from germline, CDR1 is SGDLS and CDR2 is YYNGEE. Trimming took 3 bases from V and 14 from J, leaving 18 bases between them. CDR3 size: 14 residues. The DNA for the CDR3 is TGTGCCAGCAGCGCCACACTGGACAGCTCTACCCTCCACTTT. Translated: CASSATLDSSTLHF.

This sequence joins TRBV11-2 and TRBJ2-3; TRBD2 matches at 14 bases. CDR1 and CDR2 from the germline V gene are SGHAT and FQNNGV. The junction had 3 bases not matched to a gene; V was cut back by 1 base and J by 0 bases. CDR3 length: 18 residues. The CDR3 bases are TGTGCCAGCAGCTTAGGACTAGCGGGGGGGCTGAGCACAGATACGCAGTATTTT. Amino acid sequence: CASSLGLAGGLSTDTQYF.

CDR3 residues: CSASPQYEQYF. The CDR3 coding sequence is TGCAGTGCTAGCCCACAGTACGAGCAGTACTTC. The chain recombines TRBV20-1 with TRBJ2-7; D unclear. CDR3 length equals 11 residues. Trimming removed 3 bases at V and 4 bases at J, with 7 bases between. Germline CDR1 is DFQATT and CDR2 is SNEGSKA (reference sequence).

V and J are TRBV19 and TRBJ2-1, with 7 nucleotides matching TRBD2. The CDR3 runs to 14 residues. V shed 7 bases, J shed 10 bases, and the junction held 13 bases outside the gene matches. Germline V gene data show CDR1 as LNHDA and CDR2 as SQIVND (reference sequence). CDR3 loop: CASMGSLGGREQFF. The CDR3 DNA reads as TGTGCCAGTATGGGCTCCTTGGGGGGGAGAGAGCAGTTCTTC.

This clone has more than one count but fewer than ten. The J gene is TRBJ2-1, the V gene TRBV19; 7 positions agree with TRBD1. With 7 bases clipped from V and 8 bases from J, the junction kept 11 bases outside the gene matches. The CDR3 is made up of 14 amino acids. Germline assignment: CDR1 LNHDA and CDR2 SQIVND (reference sequence). The CDR3 loop is CASKARQGGDEQFF. DNA for the CDR3: TGTGCCAGTAAGGCGAGACAGGGTGGGGATGAGCAGTTCTTC.